This T cell receptor (beta chain) is drawn from a study of blood T cell repertoires in COVID-19. Study background: COVID-19 samples, acute and convalescent, were from the United States, Italy and Spain. In each case, the material was cDNA or gDNA derived from T cells, B-cell-depleted T cells, or PBMCs.

Trimming pared 6 bases from V and 1 base from J, leaving 15 bases between. The CDR3 sequence is 15 residues long. Per the study methods: Amplified reference gene primers provided the basis for estimating nucleated cell counts. Measured with immunoSEQ multiplex PCR; TCRdb has only the in-frame clones, and not every one. V and J calls and clone size follow that table, whereas D and trimming were derived from the DNA. The data hold roughly 280,000 clones, with approximately 83% observed a single time. The sample holds one count of this clone. The sample consisted of peripheral blood. The sequence was obtained from a woman in her seventies with acute or convalescent COVID-19. V is TRBV23-1 and J is TRBJ1-1; perhaps TRBD1 as D (6 bases). TRBV23-1 is recorded as an ORF, its role being uncertain. CDR3 loop: CASSALGQTNTEAFF. The CDR3 nucleotides are TGCGCCAGCAGCGCGTTAGGACAGACGAACACTGAAGCTTTCTTT.